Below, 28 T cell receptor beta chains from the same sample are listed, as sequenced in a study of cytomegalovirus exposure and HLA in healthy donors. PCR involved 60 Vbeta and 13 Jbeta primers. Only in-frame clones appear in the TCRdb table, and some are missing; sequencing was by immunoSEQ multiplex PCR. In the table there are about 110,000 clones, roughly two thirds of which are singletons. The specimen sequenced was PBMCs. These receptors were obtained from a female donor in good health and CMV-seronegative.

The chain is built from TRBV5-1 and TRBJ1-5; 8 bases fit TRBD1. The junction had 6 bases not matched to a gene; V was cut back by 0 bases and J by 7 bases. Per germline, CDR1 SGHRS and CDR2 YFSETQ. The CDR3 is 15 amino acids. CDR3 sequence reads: CASSLGGQEYQPQHF. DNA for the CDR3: TGCGCCAGCAGCTTGGGGGGACAGGAGTACCAGCCCCAGCATTTT.

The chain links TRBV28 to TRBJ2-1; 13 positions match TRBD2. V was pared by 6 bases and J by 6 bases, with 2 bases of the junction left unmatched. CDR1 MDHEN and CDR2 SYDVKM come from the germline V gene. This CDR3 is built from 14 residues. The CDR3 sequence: CASSRTSGSNEQFF. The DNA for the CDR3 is TGTGCCAGCAGCCGGACTAGCGGGAGCAATGAGCAGTTCTTC.

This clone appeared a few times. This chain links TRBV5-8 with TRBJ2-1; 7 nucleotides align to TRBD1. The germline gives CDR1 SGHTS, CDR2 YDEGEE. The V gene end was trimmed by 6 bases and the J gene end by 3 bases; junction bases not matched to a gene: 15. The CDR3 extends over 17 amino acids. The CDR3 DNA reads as TGTGCCAGCATAAACCCGACAGGGTCCGTCATCTACAATGAGCAGTTCTTC. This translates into CASINPTGSVIYNEQFF.

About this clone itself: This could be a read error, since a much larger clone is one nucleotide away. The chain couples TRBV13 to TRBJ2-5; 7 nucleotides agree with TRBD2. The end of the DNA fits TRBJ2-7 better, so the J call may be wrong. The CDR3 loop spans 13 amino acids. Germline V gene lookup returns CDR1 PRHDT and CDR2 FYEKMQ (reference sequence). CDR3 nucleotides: TGTGCCAGCAGCCGGACTAGCTCCTACGAGCAGTACTTC. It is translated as CASSRTSSYEQYF.

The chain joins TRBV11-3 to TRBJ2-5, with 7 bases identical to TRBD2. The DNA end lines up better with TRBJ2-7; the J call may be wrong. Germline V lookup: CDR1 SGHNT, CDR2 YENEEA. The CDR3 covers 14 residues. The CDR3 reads CASSSLAELYEQYF. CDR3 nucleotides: TGTGCCAGCAGCTCTCTAGCGGAACTCTACGAGCAGTACTTC.

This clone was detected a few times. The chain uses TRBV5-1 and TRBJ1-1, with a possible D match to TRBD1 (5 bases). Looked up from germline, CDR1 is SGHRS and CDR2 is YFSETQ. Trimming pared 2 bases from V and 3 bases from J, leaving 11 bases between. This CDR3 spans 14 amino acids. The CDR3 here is CASSFQGLDTEAFF. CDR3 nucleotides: TGCGCCAGCAGCTTCCAGGGCCTAGACACTGAAGCTTTCTTT.

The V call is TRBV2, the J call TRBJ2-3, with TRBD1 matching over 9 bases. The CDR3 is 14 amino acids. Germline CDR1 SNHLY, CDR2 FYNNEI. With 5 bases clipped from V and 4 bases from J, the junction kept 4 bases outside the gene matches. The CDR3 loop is CASSITGGADTQYF. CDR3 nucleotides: TGTGCCAGCAGTATCACAGGGGGCGCAGATACGCAGTATTTT.

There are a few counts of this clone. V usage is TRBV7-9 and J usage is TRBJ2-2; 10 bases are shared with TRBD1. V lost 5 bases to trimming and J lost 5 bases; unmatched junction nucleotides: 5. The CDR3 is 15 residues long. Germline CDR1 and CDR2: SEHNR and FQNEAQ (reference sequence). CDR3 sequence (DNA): TGTGCCAGCAGCCGAAGACAGGGGGCAACCGGGGAGCTGTTTTTT. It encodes CASSRRQGATGELFF.

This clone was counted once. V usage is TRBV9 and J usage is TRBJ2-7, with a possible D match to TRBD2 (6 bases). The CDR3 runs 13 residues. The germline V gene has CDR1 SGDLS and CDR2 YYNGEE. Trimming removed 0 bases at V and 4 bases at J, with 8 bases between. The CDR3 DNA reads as TGTGCCAGCAGCGTAGATGGGGGGTACGAGCAGTACTTC. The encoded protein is CASSVDGGYEQYF.

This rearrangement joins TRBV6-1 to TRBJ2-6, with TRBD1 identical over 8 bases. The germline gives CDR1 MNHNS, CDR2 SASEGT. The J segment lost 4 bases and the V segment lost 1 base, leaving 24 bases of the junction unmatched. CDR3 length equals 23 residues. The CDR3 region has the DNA TGTGCCAGCAGTGAAGAGTCTTCCCTGAGGTACGGACAGGGAGCGCCCGGGGCCAACGTCCTGACTTTC. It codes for CASSEESSLRYGQGAPGANVLTF.

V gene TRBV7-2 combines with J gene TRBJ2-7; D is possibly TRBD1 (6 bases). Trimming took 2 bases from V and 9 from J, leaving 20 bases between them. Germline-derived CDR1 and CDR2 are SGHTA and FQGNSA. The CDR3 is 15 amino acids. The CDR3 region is CASSLRGGGGPRQYF. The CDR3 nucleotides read TGTGCCAGCAGCTTAAGGGGTGGGGGCGGGCCCCGGCAGTACTTC.

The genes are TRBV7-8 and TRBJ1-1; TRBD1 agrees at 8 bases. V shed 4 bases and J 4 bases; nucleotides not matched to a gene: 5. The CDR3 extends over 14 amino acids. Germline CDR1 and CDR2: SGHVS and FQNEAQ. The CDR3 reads CASSSTGVTTEAFF. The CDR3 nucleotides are TGTGCCAGCAGCTCGACAGGGGTAACCACTGAAGCTTTCTTT. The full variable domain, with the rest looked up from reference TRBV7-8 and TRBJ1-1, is GAGVSQSPRYKVAKRGQDVALRCDPISGHVSLFWYQQALGQGPEFLTYFQNEAQLDKSGLPSDRFFAERPEGSVSTLKIQRTQQEDSAVYLCASSSTGVTTEAFFGQGTRLTVV.

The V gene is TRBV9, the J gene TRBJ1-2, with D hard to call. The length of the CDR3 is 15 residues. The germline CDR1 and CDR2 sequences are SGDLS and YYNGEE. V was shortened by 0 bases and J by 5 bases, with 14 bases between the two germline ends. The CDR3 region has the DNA TGTGCCAGCAGCGTAGCTGAGGGATCTGGGTATGGCTACACCTTC. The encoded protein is CASSVAEGSGYGYTF.

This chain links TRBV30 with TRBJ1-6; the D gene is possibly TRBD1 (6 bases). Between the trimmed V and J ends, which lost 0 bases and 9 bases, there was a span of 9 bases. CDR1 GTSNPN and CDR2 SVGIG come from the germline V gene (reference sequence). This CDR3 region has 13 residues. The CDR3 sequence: CAWSVQGGSPLHF. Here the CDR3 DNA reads TGTGCCTGGAGTGTCCAAGGGGGTTCACCCCTCCACTTT.

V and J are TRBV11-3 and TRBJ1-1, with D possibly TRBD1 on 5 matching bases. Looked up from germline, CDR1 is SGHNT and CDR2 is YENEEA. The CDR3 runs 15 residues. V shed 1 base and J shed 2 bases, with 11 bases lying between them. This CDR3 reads CASSLGTTENTEAFF. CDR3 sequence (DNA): TGTGCCAGCAGCTTAGGTACGACAGAAAACACTGAAGCTTTCTTT. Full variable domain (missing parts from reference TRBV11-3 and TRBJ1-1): EAGVVQSPRYKIIEKKQPVAFWCNPISGHNTLYWYLQNLGQGPELLIRYENEEAVDDSQLPKDRFSAERLKGVDSTLKIQPAELGDSAVYLCASSLGTTENTEAFFGQGTRLTVV.

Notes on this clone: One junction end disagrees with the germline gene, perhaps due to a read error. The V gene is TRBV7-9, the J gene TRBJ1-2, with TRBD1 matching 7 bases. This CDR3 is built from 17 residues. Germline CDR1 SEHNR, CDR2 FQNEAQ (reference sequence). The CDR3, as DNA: TGTGCCAGCAGCTTACCCGCACAGGGGAGTCCTAATTATGGCTACACCTTC. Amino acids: CASSLPAQGSPNYGYTF.

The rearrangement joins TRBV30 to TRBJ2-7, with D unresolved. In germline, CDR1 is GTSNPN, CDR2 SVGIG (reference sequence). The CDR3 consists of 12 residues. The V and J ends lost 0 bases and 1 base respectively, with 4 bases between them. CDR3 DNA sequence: TGTGCCTGGAGTGTATCATCCTACGAGCAGTACTTC. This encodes CAWSVSSYEQYF.

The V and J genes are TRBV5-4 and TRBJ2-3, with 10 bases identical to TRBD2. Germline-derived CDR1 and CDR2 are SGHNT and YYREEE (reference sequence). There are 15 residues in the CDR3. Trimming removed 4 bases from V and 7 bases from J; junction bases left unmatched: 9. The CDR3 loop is CASSPPSSGSNTQYF. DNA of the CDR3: TGTGCCAGCAGCCCCCCGTCTAGCGGGAGTAATACGCAGTATTTT.

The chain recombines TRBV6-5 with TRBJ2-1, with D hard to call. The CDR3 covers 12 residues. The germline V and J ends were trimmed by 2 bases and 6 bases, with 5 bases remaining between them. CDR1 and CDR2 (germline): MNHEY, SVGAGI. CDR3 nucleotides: TGTGCCAGCAGTTACGCAGGCAATGAGCAGTTCTTC. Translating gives CASSYAGNEQFF.

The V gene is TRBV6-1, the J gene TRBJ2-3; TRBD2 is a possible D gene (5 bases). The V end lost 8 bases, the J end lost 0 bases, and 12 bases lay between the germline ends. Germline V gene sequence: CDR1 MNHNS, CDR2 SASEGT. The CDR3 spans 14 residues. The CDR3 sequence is CASGSSSSTDTQYF. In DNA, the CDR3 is TGTGCCAGCGGTTCTAGCAGCAGCACAGATACGCAGTATTTT.

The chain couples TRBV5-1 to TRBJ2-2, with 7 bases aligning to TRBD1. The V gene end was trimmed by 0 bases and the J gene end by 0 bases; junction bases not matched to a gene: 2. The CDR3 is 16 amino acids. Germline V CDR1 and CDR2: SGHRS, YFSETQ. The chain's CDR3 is CASSLEGTANTGELFF. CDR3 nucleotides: TGCGCCAGCAGCTTGGAAGGGACAGCGAACACCGGGGAGCTGTTTTTT.

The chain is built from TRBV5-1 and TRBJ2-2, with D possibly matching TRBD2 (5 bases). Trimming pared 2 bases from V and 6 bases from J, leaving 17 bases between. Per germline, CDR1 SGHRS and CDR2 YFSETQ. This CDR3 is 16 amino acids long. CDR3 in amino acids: CASSFGSTPGSGELFF. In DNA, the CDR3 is TGCGCCAGCAGCTTTGGGTCTACTCCGGGGTCCGGGGAGCTGTTTTTT.

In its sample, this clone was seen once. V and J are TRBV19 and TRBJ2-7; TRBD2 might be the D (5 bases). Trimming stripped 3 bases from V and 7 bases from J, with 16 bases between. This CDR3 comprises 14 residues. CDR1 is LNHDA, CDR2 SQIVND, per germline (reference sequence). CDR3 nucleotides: TGTGCCAGTAGTATCTTAGTGGGAGCGAGGGAGCAGTACTTC. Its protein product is CASSILVGAREQYF.

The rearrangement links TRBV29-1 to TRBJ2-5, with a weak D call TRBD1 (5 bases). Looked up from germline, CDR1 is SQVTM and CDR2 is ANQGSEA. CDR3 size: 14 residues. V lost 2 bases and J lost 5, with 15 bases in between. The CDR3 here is CSVEKGNGGETQYF. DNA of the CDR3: TGCAGCGTTGAAAAGGGGAATGGTGGGGAGACCCAGTACTTC.

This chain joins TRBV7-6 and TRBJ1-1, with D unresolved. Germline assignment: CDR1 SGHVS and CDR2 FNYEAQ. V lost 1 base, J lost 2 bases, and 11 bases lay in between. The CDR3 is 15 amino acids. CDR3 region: CASSLERGINTEAFF. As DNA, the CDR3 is TGTGCCAGCAGCTTAGAGAGAGGGATCAACACTGAAGCTTTCTTT.

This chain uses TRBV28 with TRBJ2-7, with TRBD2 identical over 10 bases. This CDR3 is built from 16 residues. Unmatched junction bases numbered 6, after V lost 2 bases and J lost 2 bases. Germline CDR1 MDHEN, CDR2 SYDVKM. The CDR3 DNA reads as TGTGCCAGCAGTTTACTTCGGACTAGCGGCACCTACGAGCAGTACTTC. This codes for CASSLLRTSGTYEQYF.

For the CDR3, the DNA is TGTGCCAGCAGCTTATCCTCCGACAGGGACGGAGAGACCCAGTACTTC. Residues: CASSLSSDRDGETQYF. The V call is TRBV5-4, the J call TRBJ2-5, with 7 bases aligning to TRBD1. The V gene's germline CDR1 is SGHNT and CDR2 YYREEE (reference sequence). V gave up 2 bases and J gave up 4 bases; unmatched junction bases: 11. The CDR3 extends over 16 amino acids.

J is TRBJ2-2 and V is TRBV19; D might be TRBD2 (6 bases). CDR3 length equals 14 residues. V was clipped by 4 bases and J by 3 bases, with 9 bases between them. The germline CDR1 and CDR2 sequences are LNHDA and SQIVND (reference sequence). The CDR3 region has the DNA TGTGCCAGTAGTAGTCGGGGGTACACCGGGGAGCTGTTTTTT. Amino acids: CASSSRGYTGELFF.